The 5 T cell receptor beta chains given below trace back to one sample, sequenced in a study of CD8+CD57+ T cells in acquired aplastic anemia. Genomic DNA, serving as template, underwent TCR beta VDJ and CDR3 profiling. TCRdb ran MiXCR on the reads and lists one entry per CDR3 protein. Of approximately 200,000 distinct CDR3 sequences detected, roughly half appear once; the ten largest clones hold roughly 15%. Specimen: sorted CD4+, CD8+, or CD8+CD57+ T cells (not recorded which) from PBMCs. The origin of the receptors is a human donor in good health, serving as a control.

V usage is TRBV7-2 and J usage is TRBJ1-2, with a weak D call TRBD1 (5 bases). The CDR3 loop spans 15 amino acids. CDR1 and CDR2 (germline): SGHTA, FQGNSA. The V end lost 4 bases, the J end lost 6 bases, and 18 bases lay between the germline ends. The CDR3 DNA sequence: TGTGCCAGCAGCTCCCGACGTACAAGGGGCCATGGCTACACCTTC. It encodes CASSSRRTRGHGYTF.

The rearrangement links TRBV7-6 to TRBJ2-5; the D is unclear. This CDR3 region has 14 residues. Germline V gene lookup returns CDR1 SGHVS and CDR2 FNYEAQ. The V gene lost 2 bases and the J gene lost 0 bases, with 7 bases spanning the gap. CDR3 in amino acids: CASSLRVDQETQYF. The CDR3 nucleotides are TGTGCCAGCAGCTTACGGGTCGACCAAGAGACCCAGTACTTC.

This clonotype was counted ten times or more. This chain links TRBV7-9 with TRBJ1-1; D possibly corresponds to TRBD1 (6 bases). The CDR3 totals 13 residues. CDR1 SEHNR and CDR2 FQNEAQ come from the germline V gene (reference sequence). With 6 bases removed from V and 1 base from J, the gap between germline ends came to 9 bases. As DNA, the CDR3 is TGTGCCAGCAGGCTACAGGGGAACACTGAAGCTTTCTTT. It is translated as CASRLQGNTEAFF. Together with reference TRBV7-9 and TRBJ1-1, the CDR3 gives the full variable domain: DTGVSQNPRHKITKRGQNVTFRCDPISEHNRLYWYRQTLGQGPEFLTYFQNEAQLEKSRLLSDRFSAERPKGSFSTLEIQRTEQGDSAMYLCASRLQGNTEAFFGQGTRLTVV.

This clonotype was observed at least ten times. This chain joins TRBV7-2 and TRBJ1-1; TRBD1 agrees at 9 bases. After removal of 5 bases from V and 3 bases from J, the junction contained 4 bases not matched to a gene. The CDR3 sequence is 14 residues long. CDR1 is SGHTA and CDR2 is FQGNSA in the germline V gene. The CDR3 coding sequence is TGTGCCAGCAGCCTGGGACAGGGCTACACTGAAGCTTTCTTT. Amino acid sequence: CASSLGQGYTEAFF.

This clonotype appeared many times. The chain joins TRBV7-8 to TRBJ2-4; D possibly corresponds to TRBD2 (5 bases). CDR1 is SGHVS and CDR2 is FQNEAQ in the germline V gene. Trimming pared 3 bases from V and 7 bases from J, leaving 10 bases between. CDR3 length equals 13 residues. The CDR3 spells CASSFSRGNIQYF. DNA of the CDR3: TGTGCCAGCAGCTTTTCCAGAGGGAACATTCAGTACTTC.